The 26 T cell receptor beta chains below were found in one sample sequenced in a study of T-cell memory formation after mild COVID-19. TCRdb reprocessed the 5' RACE reads via MiXCR and lists one record per CDR3 protein. The data contain almost 550,000 distinct CDR3 sequences, roughly 22% of them singletons. Sequencing was carried out using PBMCs or a T cell subset sorted from them (not recorded which). Receptor source: an adult woman who had mild COVID-19 (a few samples of this study predate the infection). Cell type and time point are not known.

This clonotype was recorded a few times. The chain links TRBV7-8 to TRBJ2-2, with TRBD2 identical over 8 bases. This CDR3 is 14 amino acids long. J gave up 0 bases and V 8 bases, and 2 bases lay outside the gene matches. CDR1 is SGHVS, CDR2 FQNEAQ, per germline. CDR3 sequence (DNA): TGTGCCAGCTATAGCGGGACGAACACCGGGGAGCTGTTTTTT. It encodes CASYSGTNTGELFF.

CDR3 residues: CASSVAILAGYNEQFF. The CDR3, as DNA: TGTGCCAGCAGCGTAGCGATTCTAGCGGGGTACAATGAGCAGTTCTTC. The chain recombines TRBV9 with TRBJ2-1; 9 bases map to TRBD2. The CDR3 runs to 16 residues. With V trimmed by 0 bases and J by 4 bases, 5 bases remained unmatched. CDR1 and CDR2 from the germline V gene are SGDLS and YYNGEE.

This clonotype has a single count. This chain links TRBV24-1 with TRBJ1-1; maybe TRBD1 (5 bases). Trimming stripped 10 bases from V and 2 bases from J, with 19 bases between. There are 15 residues in the CDR3. CDR1 is KGHDR and CDR2 is SFDVKD in the germline V gene. The CDR3 coding sequence is TGTGCCACGCAAGGGGACGACGGCCTCAACACTGAAGCTTTCTTT. The encoded protein is CATQGDDGLNTEAFF.

The chain couples TRBV18 to TRBJ1-6, with 9 bases that match TRBD1. There are 15 residues in the CDR3. CDR1 and CDR2 (germline): KGHSH, LQKENI. Germline trimming cut 8 bases from V and 3 bases from J; bases unmatched to any gene: 5. The CDR3 loop is CASHGQGIYNSPLHF. CDR3 bases: TGTGCCAGCCATGGACAGGGGATCTATAATTCACCCCTCCACTTT.

J is TRBJ1-6 and V is TRBV5-1; D gene ambiguous. CDR1 is SGHRS and CDR2 is YFSETQ in the germline V gene. V was trimmed by 0 bases and J by 8 bases, leaving 12 bases between them. The CDR3 totals 15 residues. CDR3 residues: CASSLGRPRDSPLHF. The CDR3 bases are TGCGCCAGCAGCTTGGGTAGGCCCAGAGATTCACCCCTCCACTTT.

This sequence joins TRBV27 and TRBJ2-5; 8 nucleotides agree with TRBD2. The CDR3 covers 16 residues. CDR1 is MNHEY and CDR2 is SMNVEV in the germline V gene (reference sequence). After removal of 6 bases from V and 2 bases from J, the junction contained 11 bases not matched to a gene. CDR3 bases: TGTGCCAGCAGCCCAGCCGGGGGGGCGCTTCAAGAGACCCAGTACTTC. Protein product: CASSPAGGALQETQYF.

In its sample, this clonotype was seen a few times. The chain links TRBV6-6 to TRBJ2-7; weak D call: TRBD2 (5 bases). The CDR3 sequence is 14 residues long. Germline values: CDR1 MNHNY, CDR2 SVGAGI (reference sequence). Trimming cost V 5 bases and J 2 bases, with 13 bases left between them. In DNA form, the CDR3 reads TGTGCCAGCAGTCCATCGGACGGGGCCTACGAGCAGTACTTC. Translating it yields CASSPSDGAYEQYF.

The genes are TRBV24-1 and TRBJ2-1; 13 bases match TRBD2. The CDR3 is 15 residues long. Trimming cost V 6 bases and J 8 bases; bases outside gene matches: 6. CDR1 KGHDR and CDR2 SFDVKD come from the germline V gene. The CDR3 nucleotides are TGTGCCACCAGTATTGGGACTAGCGGGGACGATGAGCAGTTCTTC. Its translation is CATSIGTSGDDEQFF.

The genes are TRBV12-3 or TRBV12-4 and TRBJ2-7; either TRBD1 or TRBD2 may supply D (5 bases each). V was trimmed by 6 bases and J by 10 bases, leaving 22 bases between them. This CDR3 has 14 residues. CDR3 region: CASSPPGRLRAQYF. The CDR3 DNA sequence: TGTGCCAGCAGCCCTCCGGGACGGCTACGAGCCCAGTACTTC.

This clonotype has only a few counts. The V gene is TRBV5-1, the J gene TRBJ2-5, with D perhaps TRBD1 (5 bases). There are 14 residues in the CDR3. Trimming took 1 base from V and 4 from J, leaving 11 bases between them. CDR1 SGHRS and CDR2 YFSETQ come from the germline V gene. CDR3 protein: CASSLRQSGETQYF. The CDR3, as DNA: TGCGCCAGCAGCTTGAGACAGTCAGGAGAGACCCAGTACTTC.

This clonotype was observed many times. The J gene is TRBJ2-7, the V gene TRBV9, with D perhaps matching TRBD2 (6 bases). CDR3 length: 15 residues. Trimming pared 0 bases from V and 5 bases from J, leaving 15 bases between. Germline V CDR1 and CDR2: SGDLS, YYNGEE. CDR3: CASSVGSLANDEQYF. CDR3 nucleotides: TGTGCCAGCAGCGTAGGTTCACTAGCTAACGACGAGCAGTACTTC. The whole variable domain, remainder taken from reference TRBV9 and TRBJ2-7, is DSGVTQTPKHLITATGQRVTLRCSPRSGDLSVYWYQQSLDQGLQFLIQYYNGEERAKGNILERFSAQQFPDLHSELNLSSLELGDSALYFCASSVGSLANDEQYFGPGTRLTVT.

This clonotype was found many times. This chain links TRBV7-9 with TRBJ2-1, with 11 bases that match TRBD2. Germline trimming cut 4 bases from V and 4 bases from J; bases unmatched to any gene: 6. This CDR3 is built from 16 residues. Germline V gene sequence: CDR1 SEHNR, CDR2 FQNEAQ (reference sequence). CDR3 in DNA: TGTGCCAGCAGCTCGTGGGGACTAGCGGCGTACAATGAGCAGTTCTTC. Translation: CASSSWGLAAYNEQFF.

The chain employs TRBV3-1 and TRBJ2-7; TRBD1 is a possible D gene (6 bases). The CDR3 totals 14 residues. Looked up from germline, CDR1 is LGHDT and CDR2 is YNNKEL (reference sequence). The ends were cut back, 2 bases at V and 6 bases at J, with 14 bases in the middle. The DNA of the CDR3 is TGTGCCAGCAGCCAATTCAGGGGACCGGGCGAGCAGTACTTC. Its protein is CASSQFRGPGEQYF.

The J gene is TRBJ2-1, the V gene TRBV7-3; a possible D gene is TRBD1 (5 bases). V lost 4 bases and J 4 bases, leaving 14 bases between the germline ends. The CDR3 loop spans 15 amino acids. In germline, CDR1 is SGHTA, CDR2 FQGTGA. The CDR3 DNA reads TGTGCCAGCAGCTCGCGAATGGGGCCTTACAATGAGCAGTTCTTC. Protein sequence: CASSSRMGPYNEQFF.

This clonotype was detected only a few times. The chain combines TRBV9 with TRBJ2-3, with D unresolved. This CDR3 comprises 16 residues. Trimming left V 0 bases short and J 1 base short, with 12 bases between. Germline V gene lookup returns CDR1 SGDLS and CDR2 YYNGEE. The chain's CDR3 is CASSVEDAGGTDTQYF. The CDR3 bases are TGTGCCAGCAGCGTAGAGGACGCCGGTGGCACAGATACGCAGTATTTT.

The V gene is TRBV5-1, the J gene TRBJ2-3, with TRBD1 identical over 8 bases. Germline V gene lookup returns CDR1 SGHRS and CDR2 YFSETQ. With 2 bases clipped from V and 7 bases from J, the junction kept 12 bases outside the gene matches. The length of the CDR3 is 16 residues. The CDR3 DNA sequence: TGCGCCAGCAGCTTAGCCGGGACAGGTCGACCCAATACGCAGTATTTT. Its protein product is CASSLAGTGRPNTQYF.

The chain combines TRBV9 with TRBJ2-2, with 11 bases matching TRBD2. The germline gives CDR1 SGDLS, CDR2 YYNGEE. V was clipped by 3 bases and J by 3 bases; unmatched bases: 4. CDR3 length: 16 residues. The CDR3 DNA sequence: TGTGCCAGCAGCGCGACTAGCGGGACCTACACCGGGGAGCTGTTTTTT. Its protein is CASSATSGTYTGELFF.

This clonotype was counted many times. The CDR3 DNA sequence: TGTGCCAGCAGCCCCAGTCCGGTTTATGGCTACACCTTC. As protein: CASSPSPVYGYTF. The chain is built from TRBV2 and TRBJ1-2; unclear D gene. CDR1 is SNHLY, CDR2 FYNNEI, per germline. Deletions cut 6 bases from V and 5 bases from J, with 13 bases between. The CDR3 covers 13 residues.

This clonotype was observed a few times. The chain has TRBV4-2 and TRBJ2-3; D is tentatively TRBD1 or TRBD2 (5 bases each). Between the trimmed V and J ends, which lost 4 bases and 0 bases, there was a span of 11 bases. There are 15 residues in the CDR3. Per germline, CDR1 LGHNA and CDR2 YNFKEQ. For the CDR3, the DNA is TGTGCCAGCAGCCGGGACGGAGGCAGCACAGATACGCAGTATTTT. This gives the protein CASSRDGGSTDTQYF.

This clonotype has a handful of counts. The V gene is TRBV5-1, the J gene TRBJ2-2; 10 bases match TRBD2. There are 17 residues in the CDR3. With 1 base clipped from V and 6 bases from J, the junction kept 9 bases outside the gene matches. The germline V gene encodes CDR1 SGHRS and CDR2 YFSETQ. The CDR3 spells CASSLILAGVGPGELFF. DNA for the CDR3: TGCGCCAGCAGCTTGATCCTAGCGGGGGTAGGGCCCGGGGAGCTGTTTTTT.

The J gene is TRBJ2-1, the V gene TRBV6-5; D not resolved. The germline V and J ends were trimmed by 6 bases and 3 bases, with 12 bases remaining between them. Germline CDR1 MNHEY, CDR2 SVGAGI. The CDR3 length is 14 residues. CDR3 bases: TGTGCCAGCAGCCGAATTGGATACTACAATGAGCAGTTCTTC. Amino acids: CASSRIGYYNEQFF.

This clonotype was observed a handful of times. The chain is built from TRBV20-1 and TRBJ2-7, with TRBD2 as a possible D gene (6 bases). Germline lookup yields CDR1 DFQATT and CDR2 SNEGSKA (reference sequence). This CDR3 comprises 13 residues. Deletions cut 1 base from V and 4 bases from J, with 11 bases between. The CDR3 is CSARGVAGYEQYF. The CDR3 DNA reads as TGCAGTGCTAGAGGTGTGGCGGGGTACGAGCAGTACTTC.

This clonotype occurred a few times. This chain joins TRBV20-1 and TRBJ2-7; no definite D call. CDR1 and CDR2 from the germline V gene are DFQATT and SNEGSKA (reference sequence). This CDR3 is 12 amino acids long. V gave up 4 bases and J gave up 0 bases, with 7 bases separating them. Written as DNA, the CDR3 is TGCAGTGCTAAGACGAGCTCCTACGAGCAGTACTTC. Translated, it gives CSAKTSSYEQYF.

This clonotype was counted a few times. The chain has TRBV29-1 and TRBJ2-1; no definite D call. V was pared by 0 bases and J by 9 bases, with 21 bases between. The V gene's germline CDR1 is SQVTM and CDR2 ANQGSEA. The CDR3 length is 16 residues. The CDR3 region is CSVEDDRGGVVLEQFF. The CDR3 bases are TGCAGCGTTGAAGACGACCGTGGCGGAGTGGTACTTGAGCAGTTCTTC.

This chain uses TRBV30 with TRBJ1-5; maybe TRBD1 (6 bases). V was pared by 3 bases and J by 6 bases, with 12 bases between. This CDR3 is 13 amino acids long. In germline, CDR1 is GTSNPN, CDR2 SVGIG (reference sequence). In DNA, the CDR3 is TGTGCCTGGAGCGGGGGGCGGGTTCAGCCCCAGCATTTT. It yields the protein CAWSGGRVQPQHF.

This clonotype has only one observation. The rearrangement links TRBV10-3 to TRBJ1-1, with D possibly being TRBD1 (5 bases). Trimming took off 5 bases at V and 3 bases at J, with 16 bases between the two ends. Germline CDR1 and CDR2: ENHRY and SYGVKD. This CDR3 contains 15 residues. The CDR3 here is CAISTGGAGDTEAFF. CDR3 in DNA: TGTGCCATCAGTACTGGCGGGGCCGGGGACACTGAAGCTTTCTTT.